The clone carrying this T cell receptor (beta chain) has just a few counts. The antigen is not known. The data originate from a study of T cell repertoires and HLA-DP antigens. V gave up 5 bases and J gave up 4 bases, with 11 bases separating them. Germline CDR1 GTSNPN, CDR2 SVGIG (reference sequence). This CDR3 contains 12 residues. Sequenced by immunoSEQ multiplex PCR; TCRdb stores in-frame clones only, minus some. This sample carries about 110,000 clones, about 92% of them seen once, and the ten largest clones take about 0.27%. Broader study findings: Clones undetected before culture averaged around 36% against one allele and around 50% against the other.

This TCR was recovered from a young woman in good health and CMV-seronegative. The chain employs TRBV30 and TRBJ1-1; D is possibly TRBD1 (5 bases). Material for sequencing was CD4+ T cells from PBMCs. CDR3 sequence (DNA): TGTGCCTGGCTGGGGGTGTTCACTGAAGCTTTCTTT. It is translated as CAWLGVFTEAFF.